This TCR beta chain was captured by sequencing in a study of PD-1 blockade in classical Hodgkin lymphoma. Across the study: It was nivolumab at 3 mg/kg, given intravenously every 2 weeks, that patients received.

Every patient relapsed after autologous stem cell transplantation, and brentuximab vedotin exposure varied. Produced via immunoSEQ multiplex PCR; TCRdb's table is partial and in-frame only. The sample lists 90,000 to 120,000 clones; roughly 87% were seen once. V lost 7 bases and J lost 1, with 8 bases in between. Germline V CDR1 and CDR2: GTSNPN, SVGIG (reference sequence). The CDR3 is 11 residues long. This sequence originates from a human donor with classical Hodgkin lymphoma. The sample here was peripheral blood mononuclear cells (PBMCs), taken before the second cycle of nivolumab. The V call is TRBV30, the J call TRBJ2-7, with D possibly TRBD1 on 5 matching bases. The CDR3 spells CALRTSYEQYF. The DNA of the CDR3 is TGTGCCTTAAGGACATCCTACGAGCAGTACTTC.